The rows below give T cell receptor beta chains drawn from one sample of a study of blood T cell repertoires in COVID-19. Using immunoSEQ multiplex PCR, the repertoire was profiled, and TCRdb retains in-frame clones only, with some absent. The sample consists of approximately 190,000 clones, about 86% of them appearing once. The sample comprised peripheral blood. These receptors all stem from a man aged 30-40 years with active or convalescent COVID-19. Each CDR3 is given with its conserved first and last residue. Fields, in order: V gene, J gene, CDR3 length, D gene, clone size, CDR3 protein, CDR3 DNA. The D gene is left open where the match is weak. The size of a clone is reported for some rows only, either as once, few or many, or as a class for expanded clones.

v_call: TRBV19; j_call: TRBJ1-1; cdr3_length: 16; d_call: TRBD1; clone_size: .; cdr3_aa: CASKGTGGLMNTEAFF; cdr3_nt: TGTGCCAGTAAAGGGACAGGGGGCCTAATGAACACTGAAGCTTTCTTT
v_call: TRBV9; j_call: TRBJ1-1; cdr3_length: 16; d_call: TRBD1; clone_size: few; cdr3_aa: CASSATGGAKYTEAFF; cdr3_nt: TGTGCCAGCAGCGCTACAGGGGGCGCAAAGTACACTGAAGCTTTCTTT
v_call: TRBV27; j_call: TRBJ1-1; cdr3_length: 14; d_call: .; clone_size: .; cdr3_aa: CASSSLQGNTEAFF; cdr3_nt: TGTGCCAGCAGTTCACTCCAGGGGAACACTGAAGCTTTCTTT
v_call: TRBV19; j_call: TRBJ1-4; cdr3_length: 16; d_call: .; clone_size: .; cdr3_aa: CATRLKAGGTNEKLFF; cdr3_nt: TGTGCCACAAGGTTAAAGGCGGGGGGCACTAATGAAAAACTGTTTTTT
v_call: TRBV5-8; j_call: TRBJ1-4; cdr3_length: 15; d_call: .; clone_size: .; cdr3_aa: CASSPKGATNEKLFF; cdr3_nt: TGTGCCAGCAGTCCGAAGGGGGCAACTAATGAAAAACTGTTTTTT
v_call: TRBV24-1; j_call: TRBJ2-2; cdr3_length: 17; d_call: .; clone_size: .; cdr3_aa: CATSDRRLERDTGELFF; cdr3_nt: TGTGCCACCAGTGATCGCAGACTAGAGAGGGATACCGGGGAGCTGTTTTTT
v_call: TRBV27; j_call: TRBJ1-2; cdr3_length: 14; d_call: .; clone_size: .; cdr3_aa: CASSLDRKYYGYTF; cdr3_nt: TGTGCCAGCAGTCTCGATAGAAAGTACTATGGCTACACCTTC
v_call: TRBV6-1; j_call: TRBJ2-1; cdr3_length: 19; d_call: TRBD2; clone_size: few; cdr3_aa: CASSERQQTSGGGSNEQFF; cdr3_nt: TGTGCCAGCAGTGAACGGCAACAGACTAGCGGGGGGGGTTCCAATGAGCAGTTCTTC
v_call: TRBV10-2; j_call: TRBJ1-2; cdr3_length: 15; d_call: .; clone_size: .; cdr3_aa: CASIPDLGGPTRGGF; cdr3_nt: TGCGCCAGCATCCCCGACCTAGGGGGACCGACGAGGGGGGGCTTC
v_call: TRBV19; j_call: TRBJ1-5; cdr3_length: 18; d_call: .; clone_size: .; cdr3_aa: CASSLHVGGGRSNQPQHF; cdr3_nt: TGTGCCAGTAGTCTCCACGTGGGGGGGGGACGTTCCAATCAGCCCCAGCATTTT
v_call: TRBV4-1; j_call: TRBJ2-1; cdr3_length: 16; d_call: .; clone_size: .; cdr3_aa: CASSQESPDRYNEQFF; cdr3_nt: TGCGCCAGCAGCCAAGAATCCCCCGACAGGTACAATGAGCAGTTCTTC
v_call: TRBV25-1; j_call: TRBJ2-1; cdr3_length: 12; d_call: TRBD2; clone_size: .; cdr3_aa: CASSWDYGEQFF; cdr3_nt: TGTGCCAGCTCCTGGGACTACGGTGAGCAGTTCTTC
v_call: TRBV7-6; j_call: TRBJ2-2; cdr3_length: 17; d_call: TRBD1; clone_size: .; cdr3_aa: CASSFGSGAGGTGELFF; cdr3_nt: TGTGCCAGCAGCTTCGGATCAGGGGCAGGGGGTACCGGGGAGCTGTTTTTT
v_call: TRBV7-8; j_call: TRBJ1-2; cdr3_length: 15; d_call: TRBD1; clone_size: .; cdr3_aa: CASSRGTGENYGYTF; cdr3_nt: TGTGCCAGCAGCCGCGGGACAGGGGAAAACTATGGCTACACCTTC
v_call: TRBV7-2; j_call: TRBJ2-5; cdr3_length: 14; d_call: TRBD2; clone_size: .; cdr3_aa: CASSQGGPPQTQYF; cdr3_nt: TGTGCCAGCAGCCAGGGAGGGCCCCCGCAGACCCAGTACTTC
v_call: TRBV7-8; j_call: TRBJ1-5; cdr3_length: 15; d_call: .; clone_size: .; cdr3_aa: CASSTTEESYQPQHF; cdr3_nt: TGTGCCAGCAGCACGACGGAGGAATCCTATCAGCCCCAGCATTTT
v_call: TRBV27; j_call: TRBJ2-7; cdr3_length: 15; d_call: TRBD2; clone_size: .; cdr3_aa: CASSSAGGGGYEQYF; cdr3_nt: TGTGCCAGCAGTTCCGCCGGGGGGGGAGGCTACGAGCAGTACTTC
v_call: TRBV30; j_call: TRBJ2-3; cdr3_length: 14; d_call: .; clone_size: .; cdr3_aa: CAWTYRSVTDTQYF; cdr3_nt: TGTGCCTGGACATATCGTAGTGTCACAGATACGCAGTATTTT
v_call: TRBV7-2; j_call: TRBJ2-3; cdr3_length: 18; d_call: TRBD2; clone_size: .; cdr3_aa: CASSPGGTSGKSSDTQYF; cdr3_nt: TGTGCCAGCAGCCCCGGGGGGACTAGCGGGAAATCATCAGATACGCAGTATTTT
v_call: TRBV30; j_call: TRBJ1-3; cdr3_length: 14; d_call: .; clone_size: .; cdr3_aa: CAWRIEGSGNTIYF; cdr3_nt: TGTGCCTGGAGGATAGAGGGATCTGGAAACACCATATATTTT
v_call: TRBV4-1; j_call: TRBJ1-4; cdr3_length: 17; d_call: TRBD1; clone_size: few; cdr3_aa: CASSQGDRGRGNEKLFF; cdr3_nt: TGCGCCAGCAGCCAGGGGGACAGGGGGAGAGGTAATGAAAAACTGTTTTTT
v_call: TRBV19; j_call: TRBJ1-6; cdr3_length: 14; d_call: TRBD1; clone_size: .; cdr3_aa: CASSDRGQNSPLHF; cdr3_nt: TGTGCCAGTAGCGACAGGGGGCAAAATTCACCCCTCCACTTT
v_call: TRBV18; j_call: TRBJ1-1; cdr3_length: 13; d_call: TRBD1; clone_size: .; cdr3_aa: CASSPGQGREAFF; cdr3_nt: TGTGCCAGCTCGCCCGGACAGGGCCGAGAAGCTTTCTTT
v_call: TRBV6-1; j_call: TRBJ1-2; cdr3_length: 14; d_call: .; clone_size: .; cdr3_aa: CASSEGGGLYGYTF; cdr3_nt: TGTGCCAGCAGTGAAGGAGGGGGTCTCTATGGCTACACCTTC
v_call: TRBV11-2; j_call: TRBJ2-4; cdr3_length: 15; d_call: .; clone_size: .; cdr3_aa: CASSLGGGTKNIQYF; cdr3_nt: TGTGCCAGCAGCTTAGGTGGGGGCACCAAAAACATTCAGTACTTC
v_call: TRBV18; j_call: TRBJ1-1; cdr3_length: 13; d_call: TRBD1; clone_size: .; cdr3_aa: CASSQGQVAEAFF; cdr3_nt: TGTGCCAGCTCCCAGGGACAGGTTGCTGAAGCTTTCTTT
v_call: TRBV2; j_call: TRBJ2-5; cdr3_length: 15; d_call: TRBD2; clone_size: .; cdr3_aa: CASSELAGVQETQYF; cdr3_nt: TGTGCCAGCAGTGAACTAGCGGGGGTCCAAGAGACCCAGTACTTC
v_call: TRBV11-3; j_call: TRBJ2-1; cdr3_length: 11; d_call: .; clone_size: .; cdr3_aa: CASRFRGEQFF; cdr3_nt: TGTGCCAGCAGATTTAGGGGTGAGCAGTTCTTC
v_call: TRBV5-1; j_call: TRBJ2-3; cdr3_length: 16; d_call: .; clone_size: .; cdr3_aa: CASSNPRVGNTDTQYF; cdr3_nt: TGCGCCAGCAGTAACCCCAGGGTGGGAAACACAGATACGCAGTATTTT
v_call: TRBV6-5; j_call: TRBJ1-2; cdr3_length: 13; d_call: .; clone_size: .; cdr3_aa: CASRSQGRYGYTF; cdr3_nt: TGTGCCAGCAGATCCCAGGGGCGCTATGGCTACACCTTC
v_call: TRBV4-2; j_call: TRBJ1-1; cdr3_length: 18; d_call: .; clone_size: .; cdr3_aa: CASSQDSFGQTGNTEAFF; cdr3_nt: TGTGCCAGCAGCCAAGATTCTTTCGGGCAGACAGGGAACACTGAAGCTTTCTTT
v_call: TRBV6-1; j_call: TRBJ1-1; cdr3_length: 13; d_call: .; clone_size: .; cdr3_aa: CASSEQETAEAFF; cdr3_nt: TGTGCCAGCAGTGAACAAGAAACGGCTGAAGCTTTCTTT
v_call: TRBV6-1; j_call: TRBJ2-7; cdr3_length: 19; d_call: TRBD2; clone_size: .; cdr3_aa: CASSEYPTGTSERTYEQYF; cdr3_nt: TGTGCCAGCAGTGAATACCCCACGGGGACTAGCGAGAGGACCTACGAGCAGTACTTC
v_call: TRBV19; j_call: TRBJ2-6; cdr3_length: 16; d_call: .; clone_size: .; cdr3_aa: CASSLILGSGANVLTF; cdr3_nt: TGTGCCAGTAGTCTGATTCTAGGCTCTGGGGCCAACGTCCTGACTTTC
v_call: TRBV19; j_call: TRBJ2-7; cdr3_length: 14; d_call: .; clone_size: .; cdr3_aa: CASSSGTPAYEQYF; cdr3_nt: TGTGCCAGTAGTTCAGGGACACCTGCCTACGAGCAGTACTTC
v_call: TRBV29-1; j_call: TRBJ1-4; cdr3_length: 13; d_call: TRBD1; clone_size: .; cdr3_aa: CSVGTGAGEKLFF; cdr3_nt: TGCAGCGTGGGGACAGGGGCGGGAGAAAAACTGTTTTTT
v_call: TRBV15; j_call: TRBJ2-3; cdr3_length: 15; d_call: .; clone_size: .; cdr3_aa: CATSVTNHITDTQYF; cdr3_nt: TGTGCCACCAGCGTTACCAACCACATCACAGATACGCAGTATTTT
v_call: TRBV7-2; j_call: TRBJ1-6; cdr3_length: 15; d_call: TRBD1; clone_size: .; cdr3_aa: CASSLRGHDNSPLHF; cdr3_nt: TGTGCCAGCAGCTTAAGGGGGCACGATAATTCACCCCTCCACTTT
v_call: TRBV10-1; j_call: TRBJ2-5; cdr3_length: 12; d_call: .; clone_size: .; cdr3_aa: CASSDGAKTQYF; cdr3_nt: TGCGCCAGCAGTGACGGAGCAAAGACCCAGTACTTC
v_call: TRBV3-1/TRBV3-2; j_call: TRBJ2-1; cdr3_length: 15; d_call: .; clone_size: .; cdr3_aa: CASSPDFRGLNEQFF; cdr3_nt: TGTGCCAGCAGCCCCGACTTCAGGGGTTTAAATGAGCAGTTCTTC
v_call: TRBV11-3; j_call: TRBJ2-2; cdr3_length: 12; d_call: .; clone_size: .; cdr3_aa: CASSYKTGELFF; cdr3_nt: TGTGCCAGCAGCTACAAGACCGGGGAGCTGTTTTTT
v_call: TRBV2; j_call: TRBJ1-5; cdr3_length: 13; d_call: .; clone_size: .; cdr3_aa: CASTKTGNQPQHF; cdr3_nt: TGTGCCAGCACCAAAACGGGGAATCAGCCCCAGCATTTT
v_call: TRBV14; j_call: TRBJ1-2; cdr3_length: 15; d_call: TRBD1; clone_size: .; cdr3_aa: CASSQDLAGGNGYTF; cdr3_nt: TGTGCCAGCAGCCAAGATCTGGCAGGGGGAAATGGCTACACCTTC
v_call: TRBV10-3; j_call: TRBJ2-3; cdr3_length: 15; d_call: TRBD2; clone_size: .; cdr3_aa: CAISESSGRADTQYF; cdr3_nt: TGTGCCATCAGTGAGTCTAGCGGGAGGGCAGATACGCAGTATTTT
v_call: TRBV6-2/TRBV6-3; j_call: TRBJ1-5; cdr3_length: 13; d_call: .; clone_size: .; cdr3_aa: CASSYTRDQPQHF; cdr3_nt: TGTGCCAGCAGTTACACCAGGGATCAGCCCCAGCATTTT
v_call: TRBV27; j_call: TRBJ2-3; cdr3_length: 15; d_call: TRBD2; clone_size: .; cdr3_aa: CASGPSGSSPDTQYF; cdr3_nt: TGTGCCAGCGGTCCCAGCGGGAGTTCCCCAGATACGCAGTATTTT
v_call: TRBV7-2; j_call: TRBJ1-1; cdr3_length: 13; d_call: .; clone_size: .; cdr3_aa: CASSSDSNTEAFF; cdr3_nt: TGTGCCAGCAGCTCTGACAGCAACACTGAAGCTTTCTTT
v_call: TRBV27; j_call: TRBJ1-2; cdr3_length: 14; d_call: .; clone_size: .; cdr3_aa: CASSSASGINGYTF; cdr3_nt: TGTGCCAGCAGTTCCGCTTCCGGGATCAACGGCTACACCTTC
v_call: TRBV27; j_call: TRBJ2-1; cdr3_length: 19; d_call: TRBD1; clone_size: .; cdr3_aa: CASSWGPTRDRGNYNEQFF; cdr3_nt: TGTGCCAGCAGTTGGGGCCCCACCCGGGACAGGGGAAACTACAATGAGCAGTTCTTC